Below, 21 T cell receptor beta chains from the same sample are listed, as sequenced in a study of cytomegalovirus exposure and HLA in healthy donors. The primer mix had 60 Vbeta and 13 Jbeta primers. Assay used: immunoSEQ multiplex PCR; TCRdb lists only in-frame clones, some missing. The table has 100,000 to 150,000 clones, 76% seen once. The sample taken for sequencing was PBMCs. All receptors derive from a man aged 50 to 60 in good health and CMV-seronegative.

This chain uses TRBV28 with TRBJ1-2, with D possibly being TRBD1 (5 bases). Germline assignment: CDR1 MDHEN and CDR2 SYDVKM. The CDR3 has 15 residues. V was cut by 6 bases and J by 4 bases, with 18 bases left in between. The CDR3 loop reads CASSPGNLGAYGYTF. CDR3 nucleotides: TGTGCCAGCAGCCCCGGAAACCTTGGGGCCTATGGCTACACCTTC.

This chain uses TRBV5-1 with TRBJ2-3; D remains unclear. This CDR3 contains 14 residues. V dropped 4 bases and J dropped 2 bases, with 11 bases sitting between them. CDR1 is SGHRS and CDR2 is YFSETQ in the germline V gene. The DNA of the CDR3 is TGCGCCAGCAGCCGGCAGGAACTCACAGATACGCAGTATTTT. This sequence encodes CASSRQELTDTQYF. Full variable domain (rest looked up from reference TRBV5-1 and TRBJ2-3): KAGVTQTPRYLIKTRGQQVTLSCSPISGHRSVSWYQQTPGQGLQFLFEYFSETQRNKGNFPGRFSGRQFSNSRSEMNVSTLELGDSALYLCASSRQELTDTQYFGPGTRLTVL.

The chain links TRBV6-6 to TRBJ2-3; possibly TRBD2 for D (6 bases). Between the trimmed V and J ends, which lost 8 bases and 4 bases, there was a span of 13 bases. This CDR3 contains 13 residues. In germline, CDR1 is MNHNY, CDR2 SVGAGI (reference sequence). CDR3 amino acids: CASGTPDPDTQYF. CDR3 nucleotide sequence: TGTGCCAGCGGGACTCCGGACCCAGATACGCAGTATTTT.

The chain carries TRBV19 and TRBJ2-5; weak D call: TRBD2 (5 bases). Germline CDR1 is LNHDA and CDR2 is SQIVND (reference sequence). The V gene lost 6 bases and the J gene lost 5 bases, with 13 bases spanning the gap. The CDR3 sequence is 13 residues long. The CDR3 sequence is CASRERVGETQYF. CDR3 nucleotide sequence: TGTGCCAGTAGGGAGAGGGTAGGGGAGACCCAGTACTTC.

This clone was counted only a few times. The genes are TRBV5-6 and TRBJ1-1; no clear D. The V gene lost 1 base and the J gene lost 0 bases, with 7 bases spanning the gap. The CDR3 runs 14 residues. Germline CDR1 and CDR2: SGHDT and YYEEEE. The CDR3 coding sequence is TGTGCCAGCAGCTTGTACACTATGAACACTGAAGCTTTCTTT. Its translation: CASSLYTMNTEAFF.

The V gene is TRBV29-1, the J gene TRBJ1-1; D is unresolved. CDR1 and CDR2 (germline): SQVTM, ANQGSEA. The CDR3 loop spans 12 amino acids. V lost 7 bases and J lost 8, with 17 bases in between. The chain's CDR3 is CSDRLARPEAFF. In nucleotides, the CDR3 is TGCAGCGATAGACTGGCGCGCCCCGAAGCTTTCTTT. Together with reference TRBV29-1 and TRBJ1-1, the CDR3 gives the full variable domain: SAVISQKPSRDICQRGTSLTIQCQVDSQVTMMFWYRQQPGQSLTLIATANQGSEATYESGFVIDKFPISRPNLTFSTLTVSNMSPEDSSIYLCSDRLARPEAFFGQGTRLTVV.

V is TRBV5-1 and J is TRBJ2-5; 8 nucleotides agree with TRBD1. The length of the CDR3 is 14 residues. V was pared by 4 bases and J by 5 bases, with 7 bases of the junction left unmatched. Germline V gene sequence: CDR1 SGHRS, CDR2 YFSETQ. The CDR3 DNA reads TGCGCCAGCAGCCGGGACAGGCCTAGGGAGACCCAGTACTTC. Its translation is CASSRDRPRETQYF.

This chain connects TRBV27 to TRBJ1-6, with D maybe TRBD1 (5 bases). Germline-derived CDR1 and CDR2 are MNHEY and SMNVEV (reference sequence). V gave up 11 bases and J gave up 9 bases, with 17 bases separating them. The CDR3 contains 13 residues. The CDR3 sequence is CASQEVGISPLHF. CDR3 DNA: TGTGCCTCACAGGAAGTGGGAATTTCACCCCTCCACTTT.

The gene calls are TRBV29-1 and TRBJ2-1; tentative D call: TRBD1 (5 bases). This CDR3 region has 13 residues. V was pared by 2 bases and J by 5 bases, with 10 bases between. Germline CDR1 is SQVTM and CDR2 is ANQGSEA. The CDR3 loop reads CSVERDSHNEQFF. The DNA of the CDR3 is TGCAGCGTTGAAAGAGACAGTCACAATGAGCAGTTCTTC.

The table lists this clone with a few counts. J is TRBJ1-2 and V is TRBV7-8; 10 nucleotides match TRBD1. The V segment lost 6 bases and the J segment 2 bases; nucleotides outside the gene matches: 0. Germline values: CDR1 SGHVS, CDR2 FQNEAQ. CDR3 length: 13 amino acids. The CDR3 nucleotides read TGTGCCAGCAGGGGACAGGGGAACTATGGCTACACCTTC. Protein product: CASRGQGNYGYTF.

This clone was seen a handful of times. The chain recombines TRBV28 with TRBJ2-1; 8 positions agree with TRBD2. V lost 6 bases and J lost 3; bases outside the gene matches: 1. Germline V gives CDR1 MDHEN, CDR2 SYDVKM. The CDR3 length is 13 residues. In DNA, the CDR3 is TGTGCCAGCAGAGGGACTAGCTACAATGAGCAGTTCTTC. The encoded protein is CASRGTSYNEQFF.

V is TRBV11-2 and J is TRBJ2-3; 7 bases fit TRBD1. The CDR3 runs to 14 residues. V was clipped by 2 bases and J by 4 bases; unmatched bases: 3. Germline V gives CDR1 SGHAT, CDR2 FQNNGV. Written as DNA, the CDR3 is TGTGCCAGCAGCTTACAGGGGGTCGCAGATACGCAGTATTTT. Encoded protein: CASSLQGVADTQYF. Variable domain in full (rest from reference TRBV11-2 and TRBJ2-3): EAGVAQSPRYKIIEKRQSVAFWCNPISGHATLYWYQQILGQGPKLLIQFQNNGVVDDSQLPKDRFSAERLKGVDSTLKIQPAKLEDSAVYLCASSLQGVADTQYFGPGTRLTVL.

The chain employs TRBV5-6 and TRBJ1-2; D might be TRBD1 (6 bases). Per the germline V gene, CDR1 is SGHDT and CDR2 is YYEEEE. Trimming stripped 4 bases from V and 4 bases from J, with 11 bases between. The CDR3 is 13 amino acids. The chain's CDR3 is CASSGGAAYGYTF. The CDR3 DNA follows: TGTGCCAGCAGCGGGGGGGCAGCCTATGGCTACACCTTC. Full variable domain (missing parts from reference TRBV5-6 and TRBJ1-2): DAGVTQSPTHLIKTRGQQVTLRCSPKSGHDTVSWYQQALGQGPQFIFQYYEEEERQRGNFPDRFSGHQFPNYSSELNVNALLLGDSALYLCASSGGAAYGYTFGSGTRLTVV.

This chain links TRBV2 with TRBJ2-7; tentative D call: TRBD2 (5 bases). The germline V gene has CDR1 SNHLY and CDR2 FYNNEI. This CDR3 region has 12 residues. Trimming took 1 base from V and 6 from J, leaving 7 bases between them. The DNA of the CDR3 is TGTGCCAGCAGTGAAGGGACTGCCGAGCAGTACTTC. Translated: CASSEGTAEQYF.

Only a few counts were recorded for this clone. This rearrangement joins TRBV4-3 to TRBJ1-1; 7 bases are a match to TRBD1. Losses at the gene ends were 4 bases for V and 2 bases for J; bases not matched to a gene: 16. In germline, CDR1 is LGHNA, CDR2 YSLEER. The CDR3 has 18 residues. CDR3 bases: TGCGCCAGCAGCCGGGAAATGACAGGGCACGACTTAAACACTGAAGCTTTCTTT. Residues: CASSREMTGHDLNTEAFF.

The J gene is TRBJ2-7, the V gene TRBV9, with D possibly matching TRBD2 (5 bases). The CDR3 is 14 amino acids. Germline V gene data show CDR1 as SGDLS and CDR2 as YYNGEE. V lost 3 bases and J lost 7, with 17 bases in between. The CDR3, as DNA: TGTGCCAGCAGCGACTTAAGGGCTAGCAGTGAGCAGTACTTC. Its translation: CASSDLRASSEQYF.

The V and J genes are TRBV2 and TRBJ2-3, with D hard to call. The germline V gene has CDR1 SNHLY and CDR2 FYNNEI. V lost 0 bases, J lost 1 base, and 8 bases lay in between. The CDR3 covers 15 residues. The CDR3: CASSEAPRGTDTQYF. The CDR3 nucleotides are TGTGCCAGCAGTGAAGCTCCCCGCGGCACAGATACGCAGTATTTT.

The CDR3 DNA reads as TGTGCCAGCAGTCGGGGGGATCTAGGCCAGCCCCAGCATTTT. Its translation: CASSRGDLGQPQHF. This sequence joins TRBV16 and TRBJ1-5; the D gene is possibly TRBD1 (5 bases). Trimming shortened V by 6 bases and J by 7 bases, and 16 bases separated the two germline ends. CDR3 length: 14 amino acids. Germline CDR1 and CDR2: KGHSY and FQNENV.

The chain has TRBV4-2 and TRBJ1-4, with D possibly TRBD1 on 6 matching bases. V lost 0 bases and J lost 8, with 19 bases in between. Germline V gives CDR1 LGHNA, CDR2 YNFKEQ. The CDR3 is 17 amino acids. As DNA, the CDR3 is TGTGCCAGCAGCCAAGAGGTTGGGGGCCAACGGGAAGAAAAACTGTTTTTT. Translated: CASSQEVGGQREEKLFF.

The rearrangement links TRBV4-2 to TRBJ2-1, with D uncertain. V lost 1 base and J lost 8, with 9 bases in between. Germline V lookup: CDR1 LGHNA, CDR2 YNFKEQ. This CDR3 has 13 amino acids. For the CDR3, the DNA is TGTGCCAGCAGCCAAGGTTTGAGCTATGAGCAGTTCTTC. Protein sequence: CASSQGLSYEQFF.

The rearrangement uses TRBV19 and TRBJ1-6; D not certain. The CDR3 sequence is 13 residues long. Germline V gene data show CDR1 as LNHDA and CDR2 as SQIVND (reference sequence). V shed 5 bases and J shed 7 bases, with 9 bases lying between them. CDR3 amino acids: CASSWAPNSPLHF. CDR3 sequence (DNA): TGTGCCAGTAGTTGGGCCCCGAATTCACCCCTCCACTTT.